This TCR beta chain was sequenced for a study of blood T cell repertoires in COVID-19. As for the study in general: There were acute and convalescent COVID-19 samples, and they came from the United States, Italy and Spain.

This clone appeared once. Clones were sequenced by immunoSEQ multiplex PCR, and TCRdb holds only the in-frame ones, with some missing. In the table there are about 100,000 clones, about 82% of which are singletons. CDR3 length: 16 amino acids. Germline CDR1 KGHDR, CDR2 SFDVKD. Trimming cost V 3 bases and J 0 bases, with 11 bases left between them. The sequenced sample was peripheral blood. This chain joins TRBV24-1 and TRBJ1-5; D gene unclear. The TCR sequence derives from a man over 45 with active or convalescent COVID-19. CDR3 sequence reads: CATSDAGRDSNQPQHF. The CDR3 nucleotides read TGTGCCACCAGTGATGCCGGGAGGGATAGCAATCAGCCCCAGCATTTT.